The 3 T cell receptor beta chains below were found in one sample sequenced in a study of T-cell reconstitution after alpha-beta-depleted transplantation in children. Unique molecular identifiers were used in preparing the TCRbeta library. Via MiXCR, TCRdb re-called the PCR reads, giving one row per CDR3 protein. The sample carries 500,000 to 600,000 distinct CDR3 sequences, 18% recorded once. Material: PBMCs from the stem cell graft donor, obtained from the stem cell graft. Every receptor here comes from a human donor who donated a stem cell graft to a child with acute lymphoblastic leukemia.

This rearrangement joins TRBV20-1 to TRBJ2-3; TRBD2 might be the D (5 bases). In germline, CDR1 is DFQATT, CDR2 SNEGSKA (reference sequence). This CDR3 region has 18 residues. V was cut by 1 base and J by 5 bases, with 25 bases left in between. Here the CDR3 DNA reads TGCAGTGCTAGAGGTGGACGAGAACTAGGAAGAGGTTTAGATACGCAGTATTTT. Translating it yields CSARGGRELGRGLDTQYF.

This clonotype was recorded a few times. V and J are TRBV20-1 and TRBJ1-1; no clear D gene. The germline V and J ends were trimmed by 0 bases and 1 base, with 9 bases remaining between them. Germline V CDR1 and CDR2: DFQATT, SNEGSKA (reference sequence). The CDR3 is 14 amino acids. CDR3 sequence: CSARDRRENTEAFF. CDR3 in DNA: TGCAGTGCTAGAGATCGGAGGGAGAACACTGAAGCTTTCTTT.

This chain joins TRBV14 and TRBJ1-4; D is uncertain. The CDR3 covers 15 residues. V gave up 4 bases and J gave up 0 bases, with 9 bases separating them. Germline V gene lookup returns CDR1 SGHDN and CDR2 FVKESK. CDR3 amino acids: CASSPPGATNEKLFF. For the CDR3, the DNA is TGTGCCAGCAGCCCCCCCGGGGCAACTAATGAAAAACTGTTTTTT.